This TCR beta chain is from a study of T cell responses to AZD1222 COVID-19 vaccine (dated by TCRdb to the early 2020s). The study in broad terms: A total of 233 trial participants underwent TCR sequencing, of whom roughly 210 had received two doses of AZD1222 and around 25 had received two doses of the MenACWY control vaccine. Trial participants were enrolled by age into 18-55, 56-69 and 70-plus year subgroups, with about 150, 27 and 61 TCR-sequenced participants respectively. What the research found in general, with its limitations: Participants were mostly white British and included more females than males, and it was suggested by the authors that clonal diversity may have been underestimated. Nearly half of unique spike-specific TCRs reportedly recognized epitopes outside regions mutated in the B.1.351 and B.1.1.7 variants. Conclusions about previously exposed vaccinees are limited, since just 6 or 7 AZD1222 recipients were seropositive for SARS-CoV-2 at baseline. The whole spike protein was spanned by vaccine-associated CD4 TCRs, and dominant responses were seen in regions 160-218 and 743-854. In the small 56-69-year group, the increase in depth fell short of significance, most likely because of low power. No day 14 peak-response samples were available, so repertoires were characterized only after the peak T cell response. Spike-specific TCR breadth and depth rose significantly after two AZD1222 doses compared with day 0 and with MenACWY recipients.

In regard to this clone: There is no known antigen for this receptor. No base quality information exists; no much larger clone differs at one position.

Based on the germline V gene (reference sequence), the CDR1 and CDR2 sequences are SGHKS and YYEKEE. Trimming takes 3 bases from V and 5 bases from J, and the germline ends sit 14 bases apart. Including the terminal cysteine and phenylalanine, the CDR3 comprises 14 residues. This entry keeps only the CDR3 DNA: 42 bases, framed from base 1. The CDR3 regions of human TCRbeta chains were analyzed by immunosequencing. As for the original processing: Repertoire TCRs were checked for matches against a reference library of SARS-CoV-2-specific TCRs that had been generated using the MIRA antigen-specificity platform. Breadth meant the fraction of unique TCRs that were SARS-CoV-2-associated, whereas depth meant the fraction of total T cells that were SARS-CoV-2-associated. Using the MIRA data, every spike-specific TCR was mapped to the spike region that the TCR reacted to and assigned to either a CD4 or a CD8 class. Log10-transformed breadth and depth values were compared by one-way ANOVA with Sidak's multiple comparisons tests. The immuneACCESS repertoire file appears here via TCRdb, limited to in-frame rearrangements. These files lack a portion of the clones; in checked studies, under half of the deficit traces to unresolved V genes, and the cause of the others is not known. That table supplies the V and J calls and clone size; D and trimming were determined from the DNA. The sample yields around 200,000 clones; approximately 94% were counted once. The biggest ten clones account for approximately 1.5% of the sample.

The time point label, read with the paper, signifies: about 28 days (+/-7) after the second vaccine dose. AZD1222 recipients with second doses at about 4 weeks or about 12 weeks were pooled, because spike-specific TCR depth and breadth did not differ between schedules. Samples from vaccinated people were obtained from the UK trials COV001 and COV002, which included a single-blind randomized controlled phase 2/3 trial of AZD1222 (ChAdOx1 nCoV-19) in healthy adults. Trial participant PBMC samples were collected at day 0 and day 28 after the second dose for TCRbeta chain sequencing. The clonotype originates from an adult who received the AZD1222 COVID-19 vaccine. The sequencing used peripheral blood, collected 28 days after the second AZD1222 dose. The chain couples TRBV5-5 to TRBJ1-2; perhaps TRBD1 is the D gene, with 5 bases matching. This receptor carries the CDR3 CASSSLARGYGYTF. In nucleotide form, the sequence is TGTGCCAGCAGCTCCTTAGCCCGGGGGTATGGCTACACCTTC.